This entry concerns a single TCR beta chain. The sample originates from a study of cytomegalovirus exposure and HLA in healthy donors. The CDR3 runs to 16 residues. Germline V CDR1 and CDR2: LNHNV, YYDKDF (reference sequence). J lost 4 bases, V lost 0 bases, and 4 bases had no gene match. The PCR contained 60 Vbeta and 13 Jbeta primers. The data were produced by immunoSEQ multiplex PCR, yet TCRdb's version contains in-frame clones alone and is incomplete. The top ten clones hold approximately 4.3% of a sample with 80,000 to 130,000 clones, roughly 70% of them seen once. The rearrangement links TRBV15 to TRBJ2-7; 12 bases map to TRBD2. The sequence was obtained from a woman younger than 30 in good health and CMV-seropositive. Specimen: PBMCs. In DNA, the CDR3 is TGTGCCACCAGCAGAGACCGACTAGCGGGGGTATACGAGCAGTACTTC. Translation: CATSRDRLAGVYEQYF.